These 11 T cell receptor beta chains share one sample of origin, sequenced in a study of shared clonotypes between healthy human individuals. Measured with immunoSEQ multiplex PCR; TCRdb has only the in-frame clones, and not every one. The table has some 500,000 clones, about 96% seen once. The specimen was naive CD4+ T cells sorted from blood. Subset indicated: CD45RA+ positively selected. Receptor source: a woman under 40 in good health.

In this sample, this clone turned up once. This chain uses TRBV28 with TRBJ2-2; 8 bases fit TRBD2. With V trimmed by 7 bases and J by 7 bases, 8 bases remained unmatched. This CDR3 has 14 residues. Per the germline V gene, CDR1 is MDHEN and CDR2 is SYDVKM. CDR3 sequence reads: CASTLAGNDGELFF. The CDR3 DNA reads as TGTGCCAGCACCCTAGCGGGTAACGACGGGGAGCTGTTTTTT. Filled out from reference TRBV28 and TRBJ2-2, the complete variable domain reads DVKVTQSSRYLVKRTGEKVFLECVQDMDHENMFWYRQDPGLGLRLIYFSYDVKMKEKGDIPEGYSVSREKKERFSLILESASTNQTSMYLCASTLAGNDGELFFGEGSRLTVL.

The chain has TRBV7-6 and TRBJ2-1, with D perhaps matching TRBD2 (5 bases). CDR3 size: 21 residues. The germline CDR1 and CDR2 sequences are SGHVS and FNYEAQ. V was cut by 4 bases and J by 0 bases, with 28 bases left in between. The CDR3 is CASSSPSPRTRILSSYNEQFF. The CDR3 nucleotides read TGTGCCAGCAGCTCACCTAGCCCGAGGACTCGCATTCTCAGCTCCTACAATGAGCAGTTCTTC.

Comments on this clone: Other DNA variants within this sample encode the same CDR3. The chain couples TRBV5-1 to TRBJ2-7; 8 nucleotides line up with TRBD1. This CDR3 has 14 amino acids. Germline V lookup: CDR1 SGHRS, CDR2 YFSETQ. The V segment lost 4 bases and the J segment 0 bases; nucleotides outside the gene matches: 3. The CDR3 reads CASSSGQGSYEQYF. DNA of the CDR3: TGCGCCAGCAGCAGTGGACAGGGCTCCTACGAGCAGTACTTC.

The rearrangement links TRBV15 to TRBJ2-7; D is unclear. CDR1 and CDR2 (germline): LNHNV, YYDKDF (reference sequence). The CDR3 totals 14 residues. V was pared by 0 bases and J by 6 bases, with 12 bases between. In DNA, the CDR3 is TGTGCCACCAGCAGAGATCGGCAGGATCCCGAGCAGTACTTC. Residues: CATSRDRQDPEQYF.

The genes are TRBV25-1 and TRBJ1-5; 7 bases agree with TRBD1. The length of the CDR3 is 14 residues. V shed 7 bases, J shed 3 bases, and the junction held 6 bases outside the gene matches. Germline lookup yields CDR1 MGHDK and CDR2 SYGVNS. The CDR3 coding sequence is TGTGCCAGCACGAAAGGGACAGTCAATCAGCCCCAGCATTTT. The encoded protein is CASTKGTVNQPQHF.

A remark on this clone: Germline is not matched at one junction end, which may reflect a read error. The gene calls are TRBV19 and TRBJ2-2, with D perhaps TRBD2 (6 bases). CDR1 and CDR2 (germline): LNHDA, SQIVND (reference sequence). CDR3 length: 14 amino acids. CDR3 bases: TGTGCCTGTAGCGGAAACCCTTATACCGGGGAGCTGTTTTTT. It specifies CACSGNPYTGELFF.

The chain recombines TRBV18 with TRBJ1-3, with D unresolved. Trimming took off 2 bases at V and 0 bases at J, with 14 bases between the two ends. From germline, CDR1 is KGHSH and CDR2 LQKENI. The CDR3 contains 17 residues. CDR3 amino acids: CASSPRTPDNSGNTIYF. As DNA, the CDR3 is TGTGCCAGCTCACCAAGGACTCCCGACAACTCTGGAAACACCATATATTTT.

The rearrangement uses TRBV5-1 and TRBJ2-1; TRBD2 aligns across 10 bases. CDR1 and CDR2 (germline): SGHRS, YFSETQ. V was clipped by 0 bases and J by 0 bases; unmatched bases: 0. The CDR3 has 16 amino acids. This CDR3 reads CASSLGLAGSYNEQFF. CDR3 in DNA: TGCGCCAGCAGCTTGGGACTAGCGGGCTCCTACAATGAGCAGTTCTTC.

The sample holds one count of this clone. This sequence joins TRBV11-2 and TRBJ2-5, with D possibly being TRBD1 or TRBD2 (6 bases each). This CDR3 is 13 amino acids long. Germline V lookup: CDR1 SGHAT, CDR2 FQNNGV. V lost 3 bases, J lost 5 bases, and 10 bases lay in between. The CDR3, as DNA: TGTGCCAGCAGCTTCCCGGGGGCCGAGACCCAGTACTTC. Translation gives CASSFPGAETQYF.

This clone came up once. The rearrangement uses TRBV5-4 and TRBJ2-2, with 8 bases identical to TRBD2. The CDR3 is 15 amino acids. V shed 0 bases, J shed 5 bases, and the junction held 3 bases outside the gene matches. The germline V gene has CDR1 SGHNT and CDR2 YYREEE (reference sequence). This chain's CDR3 is CASSLGAGETGELFF. The DNA for the CDR3 is TGTGCCAGCAGCTTGGGAGCGGGAGAGACCGGGGAGCTGTTTTTT.

This CDR3 is CASSPGTSGITGAQYF. CDR3 sequence (DNA): TGTGCCAGCAGTCCAGGGACTAGCGGCATCACAGGGGCGCAGTATTTT. This chain joins TRBV6-4 and TRBJ2-3, with 11 bases fitting TRBD2. Germline V CDR1 and CDR2: MRHNA, SNTAGT. The V gene end was trimmed by 5 bases and the J gene end by 10 bases; junction bases not matched to a gene: 14. CDR3 size: 16 residues.